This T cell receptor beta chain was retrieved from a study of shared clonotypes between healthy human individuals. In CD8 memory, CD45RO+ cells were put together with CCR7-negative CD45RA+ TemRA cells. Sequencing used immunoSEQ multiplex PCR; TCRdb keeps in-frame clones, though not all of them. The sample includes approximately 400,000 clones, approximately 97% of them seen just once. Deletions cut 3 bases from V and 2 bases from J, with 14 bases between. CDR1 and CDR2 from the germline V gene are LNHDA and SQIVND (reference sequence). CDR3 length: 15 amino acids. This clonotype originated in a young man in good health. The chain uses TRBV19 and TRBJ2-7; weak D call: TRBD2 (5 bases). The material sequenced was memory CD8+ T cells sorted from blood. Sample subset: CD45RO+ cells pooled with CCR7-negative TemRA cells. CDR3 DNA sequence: TGTGCCAGTAGTATTGGTCTAGCTCAAACCTACGAGCAGTACTTC. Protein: CASSIGLAQTYEQYF.